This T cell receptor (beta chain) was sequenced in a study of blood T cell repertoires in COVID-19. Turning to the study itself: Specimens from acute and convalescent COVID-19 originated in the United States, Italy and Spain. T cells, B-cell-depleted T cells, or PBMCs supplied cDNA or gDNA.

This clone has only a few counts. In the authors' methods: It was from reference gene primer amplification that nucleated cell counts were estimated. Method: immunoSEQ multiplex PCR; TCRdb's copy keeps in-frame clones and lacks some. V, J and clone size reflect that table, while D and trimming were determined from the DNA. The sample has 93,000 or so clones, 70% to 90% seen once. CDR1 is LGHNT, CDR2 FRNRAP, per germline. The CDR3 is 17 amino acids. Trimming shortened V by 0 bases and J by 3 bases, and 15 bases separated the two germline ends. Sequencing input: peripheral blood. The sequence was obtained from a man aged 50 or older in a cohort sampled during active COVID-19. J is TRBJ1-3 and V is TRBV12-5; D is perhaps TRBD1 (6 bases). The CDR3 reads CASGLVAGVTGGNTIYF. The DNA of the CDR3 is TGTGCTAGTGGTTTGGTAGCAGGGGTCACGGGTGGAAACACCATATATTTT.